The clone carrying this T cell receptor beta chain was picked up a small number of times. The V gene's germline CDR1 is MRHNA and CDR2 SNTAGT. Trimming removed 2 bases from V and 3 bases from J; junction bases left unmatched: 4. This CDR3 is built from 16 residues. TCR beta CDR3 regions were amplified from RNA transcripts. With the HTBI primer set, the TCR CDR3 went through a first round of RT-PCR. In TCRdb, the multiplex PCR reads were re-called with MiXCR into one record per CDR3 protein. The repertoire has around 350,000 distinct CDR3 sequences, around 14% of them found once; the top ten carry 25% to 30%. The source of the sample is a study of T cells in Graves' hyperthyroidism and ophthalmopathy. These patients, aged 18 to 65, had recently diagnosed hyperthyroidism lasting under 2 months.

Sequences were obtained from blood. The gene calls are TRBV6-4 and TRBJ2-2, with 9 bases lining up with TRBD1. This receptor was taken from a woman aged 18-29 years with Graves' hyperthyroidism that later progressed to Graves' ophthalmopathy. The CDR3 loop is CASSDTGTGHTGELFF. The CDR3 DNA reads as TGTGCCAGCAGTGACACCGGGACAGGGCACACCGGGGAGCTGTTTTTT.